Shown below are 29 T cell receptor beta chains from a single sample sequenced in a study of CD8+CD57+ T cells in acquired aplastic anemia. Profiling of TCR beta VDJ combinations and CDR3 sequences used genomic DNA as template. TCRdb used MiXCR to reprocess the reads, holding one entry per CDR3 protein. The table lists about 120,000 distinct CDR3 sequences, 45% to 60% of them singletons. Flow cytometry had shown expanded CD8+CD57+ cells in the patients chosen for sequencing. Sequenced sample: sorted CD4+, CD8+, or CD8+CD57+ T cells (not recorded which) from PBMCs. The receptors originated from a human donor with aplastic anemia.

V gene TRBV10-2 combines with J gene TRBJ2-3; 9 nucleotides line up with TRBD2. Germline trimming cut 6 bases from V and 6 bases from J; bases unmatched to any gene: 7. CDR1 and CDR2 from the germline V gene are WSHSY and SAAADI. The CDR3 runs to 14 residues. The CDR3 here is CASRGLASGDTQYF. The DNA for the CDR3 is TGCGCCAGCAGAGGACTAGCGAGTGGTGATACGCAGTATTTT.

In its sample, this clonotype was seen many times. This chain joins TRBV20-1 and TRBJ2-7; the match to TRBD2 covers 12 bases. In germline, CDR1 is DFQATT, CDR2 SNEGSKA (reference sequence). V dropped 7 bases and J dropped 8; count of bases not matched to a gene: 9. The length of the CDR3 is 13 residues. CDR3: CSVLAGGQYKQYF. The DNA for the CDR3 is TGCAGTGTTCTAGCGGGGGGGCAGTACAAGCAGTACTTC.

CDR3 nucleotides: TGTGCCACGGCCGGGACAAACTATGGCTACACCTTC. Translation: CATAGTNYGYTF. The chain carries TRBV10-3 and TRBJ1-2, with D possibly matching TRBD1 (6 bases). The CDR3 contains 12 residues. Trimming stripped 10 bases from V and 2 bases from J, with 11 bases between. Germline assignment: CDR1 ENHRY and CDR2 SYGVKD.

The rearrangement joins TRBV29-1 to TRBJ1-5; no definite D call. The CDR3 sequence is 14 residues long. Looked up from germline, CDR1 is SQVTM and CDR2 is ANQGSEA. V lost 6 bases and J lost 0, with 12 bases in between. For the CDR3, the DNA is TGCAGCGTGGTTCCGGGAGGTAGCAATCAGCCCCAGCATTTT. This translates into CSVVPGGSNQPQHF.

The chain carries TRBV10-3 and TRBJ2-1; 10 bases fit TRBD2. V shed 6 bases and J 9 bases; nucleotides not matched to a gene: 5. CDR1 ENHRY and CDR2 SYGVKD come from the germline V gene. CDR3 size: 13 residues. The CDR3 loop reads CAIREGLAFEQFF. The CDR3, as DNA: TGTGCCATCAGGGAGGGACTAGCGTTTGAGCAGTTCTTC.

The V gene is TRBV2, the J gene TRBJ1-5, with D possibly being TRBD1 (5 bases). This CDR3 has 13 amino acids. Per the germline V gene, CDR1 is SNHLY and CDR2 is FYNNEI. V gave up 7 bases and J gave up 3 bases, with 10 bases separating them. For the CDR3, the DNA is TGTGCCAGCACCCAGGGCGACAATCAGCCCCAGCATTTT. Its translation is CASTQGDNQPQHF.

This clonotype was seen more than once but under ten times. The V and J genes are TRBV7-2 and TRBJ2-5; D gene unclear. Germline V gives CDR1 SGHTA, CDR2 FQGNSA. The CDR3 is 14 residues long. V was trimmed by 5 bases and J by 2 bases, leaving 12 bases between them. CDR3 nucleotides: TGTGCCAGCAGCCCCTCTATGCCACAAGAGACCCAGTACTTC. It codes for CASSPSMPQETQYF. The variable domain in full, with the rest retrieved from reference TRBV7-2 and TRBJ2-5, is GAGVSQSPSNKVTEKGKDVELRCDPISGHTALYWYRQSLGQGLEFLIYFQGNSAPDKSGLPSDRFSAERTGGSVSTLTIQRTQQEDSAVYLCASSPSMPQETQYFGPGTRLLVL.

Many counts were recorded for this clonotype. This rearrangement joins TRBV9 to TRBJ2-1; D is perhaps TRBD2 (7 bases). The CDR3 is 15 residues long. Germline V gene data show CDR1 as SGDLS and CDR2 as YYNGEE. Trimming removed 3 bases at V and 7 bases at J, with 17 bases between. The chain's CDR3 is CASSGGGREYNEQFF. The DNA for the CDR3 is TGTGCCAGCAGCGGAGGGGGGCGGGAGTATAATGAGCAGTTCTTC.

The V call is TRBV20-1, the J call TRBJ2-7, with D perhaps TRBD2 (6 bases). The V gene's germline CDR1 is DFQATT and CDR2 SNEGSKA (reference sequence). The CDR3 runs to 12 residues. Trimming shortened V by 7 bases and J by 5 bases, and 15 bases separated the two germline ends. CDR3 amino acids: CSEGDSPHEQYF. The CDR3 DNA follows: TGCAGTGAAGGGGACTCCCCCCACGAGCAGTACTTC.

V gene TRBV10-3 combines with J gene TRBJ2-7; D is undetermined. Germline loops: CDR1 ENHRY, CDR2 SYGVKD. V shed 0 bases and J shed 6 bases, with 15 bases lying between them. This CDR3 has 15 amino acids. The CDR3 coding sequence is TGTGCCATCAGTGAGTCCGCAAATGAGGATGGCGAGCAGTACTTC. This codes for CAISESANEDGEQYF.

The chain combines TRBV10-3 with TRBJ2-5; 11 bases are a match to TRBD1. This CDR3 is 14 amino acids long. The J segment lost 4 bases and the V segment lost 11 bases, leaving 9 bases of the junction unmatched. Per the germline V gene, CDR1 is ENHRY and CDR2 is SYGVKD. CDR3 region: CASGDRGIGETQYF. For the CDR3, the DNA is TGTGCCTCCGGGGACAGGGGGATTGGAGAGACCCAGTACTTC.

This clonotype was recorded at least ten times. The J gene is TRBJ2-3, the V gene TRBV19; D gene ambiguous. CDR3 length: 13 residues. Trimming left V 5 bases short and J 5 bases short, with 11 bases between. CDR1 is LNHDA, CDR2 SQIVND, per germline (reference sequence). The CDR3 DNA sequence: TGTGCCAGTAGTGGGTTTTCGAGAGATACGCAGTATTTT. Translated, it gives CASSGFSRDTQYF.

This clonotype showed up many times. The CDR3 DNA is TGTGCCAGTAGTATCCGGGATCATAATTCACCCCTCCACTTT. This codes for CASSIRDHNSPLHF. V gene TRBV19 combines with J gene TRBJ1-6; D ambiguous. Germline V gene lookup returns CDR1 LNHDA and CDR2 SQIVND (reference sequence). Trimming took off 3 bases at V and 5 bases at J, with 8 bases between the two ends. This CDR3 comprises 14 residues.

The V call is TRBV2, the J call TRBJ2-3; TRBD2 matches 9 bases. The germline gives CDR1 SNHLY, CDR2 FYNNEI. V trimming: 6 bases; J trimming: 7 bases; junction bases outside the gene matches: 5. The CDR3 runs to 13 residues. CDR3 amino acids: CASRGLADYTQYF. Written as DNA, the CDR3 is TGTGCCAGCAGGGGACTAGCAGATTATACGCAGTATTTT.

The chain couples TRBV2 to TRBJ1-5, with D perhaps TRBD1 (6 bases). Trimming removed 5 bases at V and 13 bases at J, with 12 bases between. Germline V gives CDR1 SNHLY, CDR2 FYNNEI. CDR3 length: 11 residues. The CDR3 loop is CASSRTEGQHF. Here the CDR3 DNA reads TGTGCCAGCAGTAGGACAGAGGGACAGCATTTT. The full variable domain, completed using reference TRBV2 and TRBJ1-5, is EPEVTQTPSHQVTQMGQEVILRCVPISNHLYFYWYRQILGQKVEFLVSFYNNEISEKSEIFDDQFSVERPDGSNFTLKIRSTKLEDSAMYFCASSRTEGQHFGDGTRLSIL.

The CDR3 DNA is TGTGCCAGCAGAGGAGCGGGGGTTGAGACCCAGTACTTC. Amino acid sequence: CASRGAGVETQYF. The rearrangement joins TRBV6-1 to TRBJ2-5, with 8 nucleotides matching TRBD2. The CDR3 loop spans 13 amino acids. V lost 6 bases and J lost 5; bases outside the gene matches: 5. In germline, CDR1 is MNHNS, CDR2 SASEGT.

Points on this clonotype: This could be a read error, since a much larger clone is one nucleotide away. The chain recombines TRBV5-1 with TRBJ2-7, with D perhaps matching TRBD1 (6 bases). This CDR3 has 15 amino acids. CDR1 and CDR2 (germline): SGHRS, YFSETQ. CDR3 bases: TGCGCCAGCAGCCCAGGACAGCCATCCTCCTACGGGCAGTACTTC. Amino acid sequence: CASSPGQPSSYGQYF.

V usage is TRBV13 and J usage is TRBJ2-4; D may be TRBD1 (6 bases). V was cut by 5 bases and J by 8 bases, with 16 bases left in between. This CDR3 has 14 amino acids. The germline CDR1 and CDR2 sequences are PRHDT and FYEKMQ (reference sequence). CDR3 residues: CASSGRGKEDIQYF. The CDR3 DNA is TGTGCCAGCAGCGGAAGGGGGAAGGAGGACATTCAGTACTTC. The full variable domain, its missing parts supplied by reference TRBV13 and TRBJ2-4, is AAGVIQSPRHLIKEKRETATLKCYPIPRHDTVYWYQQGPGQDPQFLISFYEKMQSDKGSIPDRFSAQQFSDYHSELNMSSLELGDSALYFCASSGRGKEDIQYFGAGTRLSVL.

The chain joins TRBV5-5 to TRBJ1-4, with D perhaps TRBD1 (6 bases). The CDR3 runs 14 residues. With 1 base removed from V and 7 bases from J, the gap between germline ends came to 11 bases. Germline CDR1 is SGHKS and CDR2 is YYEKEE (reference sequence). This CDR3 is CASSLTGFREKLFF. CDR3 coding DNA: TGTGCCAGCAGCTTGACAGGGTTTCGTGAAAAACTGTTTTTT.

The chain has TRBV30 and TRBJ2-1; no reliable D call. There are 13 residues in the CDR3. V was clipped by 0 bases and J by 6 bases, with 9 bases between them. Germline CDR1 and CDR2: GTSNPN and SVGIG (reference sequence). CDR3 region: CAWSVRVSNEQFF. CDR3 nucleotides: TGTGCCTGGAGTGTACGGGTTAGCAATGAGCAGTTCTTC.

The table lists this clonotype with many counts. This chain links TRBV6-5 with TRBJ2-7, with D tentatively TRBD1 (6 bases). The V and J ends lost 1 base and 0 bases respectively, with 7 bases between them. Germline V gene lookup returns CDR1 MNHEY and CDR2 SVGAGI. The length of the CDR3 is 14 residues. The CDR3 sequence is CASSYWDTSYEQYF. In DNA form, the CDR3 reads TGTGCCAGCAGTTACTGGGACACCTCCTACGAGCAGTACTTC.

This clonotype was seen a handful of times. The chain combines TRBV6-1 with TRBJ2-2; D is possibly TRBD1 (6 bases). Trimming left V 0 bases short and J 2 bases short, with 16 bases between. Germline V gene data show CDR1 as MNHNS and CDR2 as SASEGT. The CDR3 has 18 amino acids. The DNA of the CDR3 is TGTGCCAGCAGTGAAGCTCTACGGGACACTGCAAACACCGGGGAGCTGTTTTTT. This encodes CASSEALRDTANTGELFF.

The genes are TRBV7-9 and TRBJ2-3; 11 bases line up with TRBD2. The CDR3 contains 13 residues. The trim removed 7 bases at V and 5 bases at J, leaving 2 bases unmatched. In germline, CDR1 is SEHNR, CDR2 FQNEAQ (reference sequence). CDR3 region: CASKLAGVDTQYF. In DNA form, the CDR3 reads TGTGCCAGCAAACTAGCGGGAGTAGATACGCAGTATTTT.

The chain has TRBV29-1 and TRBJ1-5; perhaps TRBD1 as D (6 bases). CDR3 length: 12 amino acids. Deletions cut 6 bases from V and 4 bases from J, with 10 bases between. Germline CDR1 is SQVTM and CDR2 is ANQGSEA. In nucleotides, the CDR3 is TGCAGCGTGGGGGGGCAGAATCAGCCCCAGCATTTT. Translated, it gives CSVGGQNQPQHF.

The chain uses TRBV2 and TRBJ2-3; the D is unclear. V was clipped by 7 bases and J by 1 base, with 15 bases between them. The CDR3 has 15 amino acids. The germline V gene encodes CDR1 SNHLY and CDR2 FYNNEI. The CDR3: CASTLSLVGTDTQYF. The CDR3 DNA sequence: TGTGCCAGCACGTTGTCGCTAGTTGGCACAGATACGCAGTATTTT. Full variable domain (outside the CDR3, taken from reference TRBV2 and TRBJ2-3): EPEVTQTPSHQVTQMGQEVILRCVPISNHLYFYWYRQILGQKVEFLVSFYNNEISEKSEIFDDQFSVERPDGSNFTLKIRSTKLEDSAMYFCASTLSLVGTDTQYFGPGTRLTVL.

This clonotype was picked up a small number of times. The V and J genes are TRBV7-6 and TRBJ1-1, with unresolved D. Germline V gene data show CDR1 as SGHVS and CDR2 as FNYEAQ. The CDR3 covers 12 residues. Trimming took off 2 bases at V and 6 bases at J, with 7 bases between the two ends. The CDR3 bases are TGTGCCAGCAGCTTACTCGACGCTGAAGCTTTCTTT. This gives the protein CASSLLDAEAFF.

The CDR3 spells CASSITGGRNTGELFF. CDR3 coding DNA: TGTGCCAGCAGCATTACAGGGGGCCGCAACACCGGGGAGCTGTTTTTT. V gene TRBV9 combines with J gene TRBJ2-2; 9 nucleotides match TRBD1. Losses at the gene ends were 4 bases for V and 2 bases for J; bases not matched to a gene: 6. Germline CDR1 reads SGDLS; CDR2 reads YYNGEE. This CDR3 is 16 amino acids long.

The chain joins TRBV7-3 to TRBJ2-7; 7 bases are shared with TRBD1. V gave up 5 bases and J gave up 3 bases; unmatched junction bases: 7. CDR1 is SGHTA and CDR2 is FQGTGA in the germline V gene. CDR3 length: 14 amino acids. The CDR3 DNA sequence: TGTGCCAGCAGCCCGCAGGGGGAAGGCTACGAGCAGTACTTC. It codes for CASSPQGEGYEQYF.

This clonotype was picked up one time. A much more abundant neighbour one base away suggests this may be a read error. The chain employs TRBV12-3 or TRBV12-4 and TRBJ1-1; D call uncertain. This CDR3 region has 15 residues. V was shortened by 5 bases and J by 2 bases, with 15 bases between the two germline ends. CDR3 sequence reads: CASSRTLSGNTEAFF. CDR3 in DNA: TGTGCCAGCAGTCGGACCCTGTCGGGTAACACTGAAGCTTTCTTT.